Included here is one T cell receptor (beta chain) sequence, with context. There is no known antigen for this receptor. There are no base qualities to consult, and no much larger clone falls within one base. These data originate in a study of blood T cell repertoires in COVID-19 (dated by TCRdb to about 2020). Turning to the overall study: The collaborator samples originated in the United States, Italy and Spain and spanned the acute and convalescent phases of COVID-19. Deeply sampled blood TCRbeta repertoires from subjects exposed to, actively infected with, or recovered from COVID-19 were included in the dataset. A de-identified subject ID, COVID-19 status, age in years and sex were almost always included in the sample metadata. The samples were drawn from two sources: the first 160 participants of the ongoing ImmuneRACE study, and 950 to 1,500 subjects contributed by 6 global collaborators. A freely available public database, intended as a resource for researchers studying the immune response to SARS-CoV-2, is where the repertoires were released. The prospective study material was composed of cDNA or gDNA derived from T cells, B-cell-depleted T cells, or PBMCs. HLA class I and class II types, where available, came from metadata supplied by the sample provider rather than from assay-based typing. Findings and caveats that apply to the study as a whole: How much clinical and demographic metadata was included differed by source and by participant, and the metadata was provided uncurated.

TCRbeta CDR3 regions were amplified from genomic DNA using the immunoSEQ Assay, a bias-controlled multiplex PCR. From the authors' description of their analysis: Within the assay, amplification of reference gene primers was used to estimate how many nucleated cells each sample contained. To quantify the absolute abundance of each unique TCRbeta CDR3 rearrangement, sequence reads were collapsed and filtered. Productive Simpson clonality was computed per sample as the square root of Simpson's diversity index over productive rearrangements. TCRdb carries this immuneACCESS record with in-frame sequences only. Its versions omit some clonotypes, under half of them owing to an unresolved V gene in the studies checked, with the rest unexplained. V, J and clone size are taken as reported in that table, and D and trimming were inferred from the DNA itself. The sample table holds a few hundred thousand clones, of which approximately 85% were seen once. The top ten hold around 2% of the sample.

In the prospective study, participants were roughly 18 to 89 years old, resided in approximately 25 geographic areas of the United States, and were enrolled through a virtual design. In the prospective study, cohorts were assigned on the basis of participant-reported clinical history obtained from a screening survey and a study questionnaire. Recovered participants in ImmuneRACE Cohort 3 were defined as having two consecutive negative NP/OP PCR tests, clearance from a healthcare professional, or resolution of symptoms. Each participant in the prospective study had whole blood, serum and a nasopharyngeal or oropharyngeal swab collected by mobile phlebotomists. Participants in the prospective study had the option to provide additional blood draws and questionnaires over a roughly 2-month period. Blood samples from the prospective study were shipped frozen or at room temperature prior to DNA extraction.

From its cysteine to its phenylalanine, the CDR3 spans 16 amino acids. Only the CDR3 DNA stays, 48 bases, in frame from base 1. Taken from the germline V gene, the CDR1 and CDR2 loops are KGHDR and SFDVKD. V gives up 2 bases and J gives up 1 base, and the segment between their germline ends measures 11 bases. The receptor was derived from a woman between 50 and 59 years old who had recovered from COVID-19. The rearrangement joined TRBV24-1 to TRBJ1-5; no D gene is confidently identified. What was sequenced was PBMCs or T cells enriched from blood (not recorded which). At the DNA level, the sequence is TGTGCCACCAGTGATTCAGGCAGGAAGAGCAATCAGCCCCAGCATTTT. The encoded protein is CATSDSGRKSNQPQHF.